The rows below give T cell receptor beta chains drawn from one sample of a study of T cells in Graves' hyperthyroidism and ophthalmopathy. TCRdb re-analysed the multiplex PCR reads in MiXCR, keeping a single row per CDR3 protein. The sample shows roughly 350,000 distinct CDR3 sequences, 14% of them seen only once. The sequencing input was blood. Receptor source: a woman between 25 and 40 years old with Graves' hyperthyroidism. CDR3s include the opening cysteine and the closing phenylalanine or tryptophan. A D gene is named only where the DNA matches it firmly. The size entry is marked missing in some rows and otherwise reads once, few, many or a size class.

j_call | d_call | v_call | clone_size | cdr3_aa | cdr3_nt
TRBJ1-5 | - | TRBV6-8 | many | CASRVQEQPQHF | TGTGCCAGCAGGGTGCAGGAACAGCCCCAGCATTTT
TRBJ2-5 | - | TRBV20-1 | few | CSAHQPPETQYF | TGCAGTGCCCACCAGCCCCCAGAGACCCAGTACTTC
TRBJ1-1 | TRBD1 | TRBV6-1 | many | CATLSQGGTTEAFF | TGTGCCACTCTGTCCCAGGGGGGTACCACTGAAGCTTTCTTT
TRBJ2-2 | TRBD2 | TRBV11-2 | many | CASRRGGGDTGELFF | TGTGCCAGCAGACGTGGGGGGGGAGACACCGGGGAGCTGTTTTTT
TRBJ2-7 | - | TRBV12-3/TRBV12-4 | - | CASSYTGGYEQYF | TGTGCCAGCAGTTATACCGGGGGCTACGAGCAGTACTTC
TRBJ2-1 | - | TRBV29-1 | - | CSAQFVTDSYNEQFF | TGCAGCGCCCAATTTGTGACGGACTCCTACAATGAGCAGTTCTTC
TRBJ2-5 | - | TRBV14 | - | CASGQDPQGTQYF | TGTGCCAGCGGCCAAGATCCCCAGGGGACCCAGTACTTC
TRBJ2-3 | - | TRBV28 | many | CASSSPRVRTDTQYF | TGTGCCAGCAGTTCCCCCAGGGTCAGGACAGATACGCAGTATTTT
TRBJ2-2 | TRBD1 | TRBV7-2 | - | CAGSPGQVTGELFF | TGTGCCGGCAGCCCGGGACAGGTTACCGGGGAGCTGTTTTTT
TRBJ2-5 | TRBD2 | TRBV20-1 | few | CSARGTSGRPGETQYF | TGCAGTGCTAGAGGGACTAGCGGGAGGCCAGGAGAGACCCAGTACTTC
TRBJ1-1 | TRBD1 | TRBV6-5 | - | CASSYDRGTEAFF | TGTGCCAGCAGTTACGACAGGGGCACTGAAGCTTTCTTT
TRBJ2-5 | TRBD1 | TRBV7-8 | - | CASSSTGTVQETQYF | TGTGCCAGCAGCTCAACAGGGACAGTCCAAGAGACCCAGTACTTC
TRBJ2-3 | TRBD2 | TRBV2 | - | CASSEAASGRPGDTQYF | TGTGCCAGCAGTGAAGCGGCTAGCGGGAGACCTGGAGATACGCAGTATTTT
TRBJ2-5 | - | TRBV6-1 | many | CASSELPGSVTQYF | TGTGCCAGCAGTGAACTACCGGGCTCGGTGACCCAGTACTTC
TRBJ2-6 | - | TRBV27 | many | CASRDSGSGANVLTF | TGTGCCAGCCGGGACTCGGGCTCTGGGGCCAACGTCCTGACTTTC
TRBJ2-4 | TRBD2 | TRBV5-1 | few | CASSLGISGRENIQYF | TGCGCCAGCAGCTTGGGTATTAGCGGGAGGGAAAACATTCAGTACTTC
TRBJ2-3 | TRBD2 | TRBV4-3 | - | CASSLGLADGADTQYF | TGCGCCAGCAGCCTGGGACTAGCGGACGGCGCAGATACGCAGTATTTT
TRBJ1-2 | TRBD1 | TRBV12-3/TRBV12-4 | - | CASSPRQGQNYGYTF | TGTGCCAGCAGCCCACGACAGGGTCAAAACTATGGCTACACCTTC
TRBJ2-1 | - | TRBV7-2 | - | CAGSPGPPIYNEQFF | TGTGCCGGCAGCCCGGGACCGCCAATTTACAATGAGCAGTTCTTC
TRBJ2-1 | - | TRBV12-3/TRBV12-4 | many | CASSLDRGYEQFF | TGTGCCAGCAGTTTAGACCGTGGATATGAGCAGTTCTTC
TRBJ1-6 | - | TRBV12-3/TRBV12-4 | many | CASTRVEGGSSPLHF | TGTGCCAGCACCCGTGTGGAAGGAGGGAGTTCACCCCTCCACTTT
TRBJ2-5 | TRBD2 | TRBV30 | many | CAWTLAGVETQYF | TGTGCCTGGACCCTAGCGGGAGTAGAGACCCAGTACTTC
TRBJ2-7 | TRBD2 | TRBV24-1 | few | CATNFNHRGTSYEQYF | TGTGCCACCAATTTTAATCACCGCGGGACTAGCTACGAGCAGTACTTC
TRBJ2-5 | - | TRBV24-1 | many | CATRSDAETQYF | TGTGCCACCAGGTCGGACGCGGAGACCCAGTACTTC
TRBJ2-2 | TRBD1 | TRBV27 | many | CASSGTGGYGELFF | TGTGCCAGCAGTGGGACAGGGGGCTACGGGGAGCTGTTTTTT
TRBJ1-5 | - | TRBV19 | many | CASTMGGQPQHF | TGTGCCAGTACAATGGGGGGTCAGCCCCAGCATTTT
TRBJ1-5 | TRBD1 | TRBV30 | few | CAWRGDRDNQPQHF | TGTGCCTGGAGAGGGGACAGGGACAATCAGCCCCAGCATTTT